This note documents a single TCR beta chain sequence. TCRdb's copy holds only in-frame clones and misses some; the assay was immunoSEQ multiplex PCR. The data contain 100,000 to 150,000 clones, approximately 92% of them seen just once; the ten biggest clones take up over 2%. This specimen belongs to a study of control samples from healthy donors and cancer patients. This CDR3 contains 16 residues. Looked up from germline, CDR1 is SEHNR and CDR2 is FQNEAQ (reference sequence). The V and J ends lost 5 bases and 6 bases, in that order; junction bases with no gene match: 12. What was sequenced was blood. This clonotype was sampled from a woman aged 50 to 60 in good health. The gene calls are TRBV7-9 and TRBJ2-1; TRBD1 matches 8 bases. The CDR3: CASSPPGQASTNEQFF. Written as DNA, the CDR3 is TGTGCCAGCAGCCCCCCGGGACAGGCGTCGACCAATGAGCAGTTCTTC. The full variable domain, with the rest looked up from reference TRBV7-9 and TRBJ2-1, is DTGVSQNPRHKITKRGQNVTFRCDPISEHNRLYWYRQTLGQGPEFLTYFQNEAQLEKSRLLSDRFSAERPKGSFSTLEIQRTEQGDSAMYLCASSPPGQASTNEQFFGPGTRLTVL.